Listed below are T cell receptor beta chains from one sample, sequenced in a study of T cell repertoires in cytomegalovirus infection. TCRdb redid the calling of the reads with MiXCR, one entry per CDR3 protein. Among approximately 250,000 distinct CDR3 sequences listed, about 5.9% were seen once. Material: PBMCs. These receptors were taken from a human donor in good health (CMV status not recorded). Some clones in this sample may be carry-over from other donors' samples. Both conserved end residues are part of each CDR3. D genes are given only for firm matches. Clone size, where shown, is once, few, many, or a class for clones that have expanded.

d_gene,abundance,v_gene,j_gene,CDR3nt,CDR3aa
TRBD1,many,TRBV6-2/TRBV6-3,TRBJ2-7,TGTGCCAGCAGTGACCCGGGACAGGCCTACGATGAGCAGTACTTC,CASSDPGQAYDEQYF
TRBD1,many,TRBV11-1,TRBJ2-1,TGTGCCAGCAGCCAAACAGGGGGAGAGCAGTTCTTC,CASSQTGGEQFF
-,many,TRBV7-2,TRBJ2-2,TGTGCCAGCAGCCTTACCAACCAGAACACCGGGGAGCTGTTTTTT,CASSLTNQNTGELFF
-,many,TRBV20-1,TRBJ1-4,TGCAGTGCCGCGGGGAACCACGACGAAGAAAAACTGTTTTTT,CSAAGNHDEEKLFF
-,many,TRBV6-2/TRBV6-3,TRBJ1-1,TGTGCCAGCAGTTGGCAGGAGTTGCCTCCAATGAACACTGAAGCTTTCTTT,CASSWQELPPMNTEAFF
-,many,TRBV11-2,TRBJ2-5,TGTGCCAGCAGCTTACCCAGGCGGCAAGAGACCCAGTACTTC,CASSLPRRQETQYF
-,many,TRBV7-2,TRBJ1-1,TGTGCCAGCAGCTCGACAGATGCTGGCACTGAAGCTTTCTTT,CASSSTDAGTEAFF
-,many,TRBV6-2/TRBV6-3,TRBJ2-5,TGTGCCAGCAGTTATGGGGGAGGGACCCAGTACTTC,CASSYGGGTQYF
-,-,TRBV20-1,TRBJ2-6,TGCAGTGCAGAAGGGCCACCCGGTGACGTCCTGACTTTC,CSAEGPPGDVLTF
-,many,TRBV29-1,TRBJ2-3,TGCAGCGTTGAAAATACGGGTAGCACAGATACGCAGTATTTT,CSVENTGSTDTQYF
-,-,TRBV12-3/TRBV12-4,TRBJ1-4,TGTGCCAGCAGTGGCAGGGGAAAGAATGAAAAACTGTTTTTT,CASSGRGKNEKLFF
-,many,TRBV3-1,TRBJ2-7,TGTGCCAGCAGCCAAGTAGGCAGGGGATACGGCGAGCAGTACTTC,CASSQVGRGYGEQYF
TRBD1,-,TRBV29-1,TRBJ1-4,TGCAGCGTAGAGGGACAGGGAGACAGAACTAATGAAAAACTGTTTTTT,CSVEGQGDRTNEKLFF
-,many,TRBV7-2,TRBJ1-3,TGTGCCAGCAGCGGAAGTGGGATAAACACCATATATTTT,CASSGSGINTIYF
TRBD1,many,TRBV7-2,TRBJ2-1,TGTGCCAGCAGCTTAGCCGGGACAGGGCTTTTCAATGAGCAGTTCTTC,CASSLAGTGLFNEQFF
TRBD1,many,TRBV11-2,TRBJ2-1,TGTGCCAGCAGCTTTCCGGGACAGTCCCCTGAGCAGTTCTTC,CASSFPGQSPEQFF
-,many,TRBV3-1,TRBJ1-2,TGTGCCAGCAGCCCCCGGGACCGACGTTCTAACTATGGCTACACCTTC,CASSPRDRRSNYGYTF
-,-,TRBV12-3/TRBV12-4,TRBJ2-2,TGTGCCACCCCCGGACCGATGAACACCGGGGAGCTGTTTTTT,CATPGPMNTGELFF
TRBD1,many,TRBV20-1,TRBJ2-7,TGCAGTGCTAGAGGGACAGGGTTCAACGAGCAGTACTTC,CSARGTGFNEQYF
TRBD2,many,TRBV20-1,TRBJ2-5,TGCAGTGCTAGAGGACTAGCGGGGGTCCAAGAGACCCAGTACTTC,CSARGLAGVQETQYF
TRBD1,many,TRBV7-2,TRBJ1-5,TGTGCCAGCAGCCGTAGACAGGGGGATCAGCCCCAGCATTTT,CASSRRQGDQPQHF
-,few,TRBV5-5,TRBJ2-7,TGTGCCAGCAGCTTGGCGGGTGGCTCCTGGGAGCAGTACTTC,CASSLAGGSWEQYF
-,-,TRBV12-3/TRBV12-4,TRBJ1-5,TGTGCCAGCAGCCTACAGGGAATCAATCAGCCCCAGCATTTT,CASSLQGINQPQHF
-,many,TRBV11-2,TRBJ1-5,TGTGCCAGCAGCTTAGAATGGGGGAACAATCAGCCCCAGCATTTT,CASSLEWGNNQPQHF
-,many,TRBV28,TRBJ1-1,TGTGCCAGCAGGGCTACTGAAGCTTTCTTT,CASRATEAFF
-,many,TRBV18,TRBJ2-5,TGTGCCAGCTCCGAGGGGACGATCCAAGAGACCCAGTACTTC,CASSEGTIQETQYF
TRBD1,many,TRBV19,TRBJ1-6,TGTGCCAGTAGATTGGACAGGTCCGGGGGTTCACCCCTCCACTTT,CASRLDRSGGSPLHF
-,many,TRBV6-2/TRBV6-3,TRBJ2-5,TGTGCCAGCAGTTACGAGCTTGGAAGGACGGAATGGGAGACCCAGTACTTC,CASSYELGRTEWETQYF
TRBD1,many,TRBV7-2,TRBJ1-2,TGTGCCAGCAGCGCCAGGTTACATGGGACAGTCTATGGCTACACCTTC,CASSARLHGTVYGYTF
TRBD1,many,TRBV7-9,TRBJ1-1,TGTGCCAGCACCCTGAGGTCAGGGGGTGGCCTGAACACTGAAGCTTTCTTT,CASTLRSGGGLNTEAFF
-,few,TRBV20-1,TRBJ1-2,TGCAGTGCCCAGTGGGAGGGCGGCCATGGCTACACCTTC,CSAQWEGGHGYTF
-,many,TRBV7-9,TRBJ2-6,TGTGCCAGCAGCCCAGTGGGGGGCCCCAGGGTTGGGGCCAACGTCCTGACTTTC,CASSPVGGPRVGANVLTF
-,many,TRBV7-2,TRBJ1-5,TGTGCCAGCAGCATAAATACTGGTAGCAATCAGCCCCAGCATTTT,CASSINTGSNQPQHF
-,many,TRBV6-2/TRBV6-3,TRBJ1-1,TGTGCCAGCAGTCACAGGGACCCCTCGAGGACTGAAGCTTTCTTT,CASSHRDPSRTEAFF
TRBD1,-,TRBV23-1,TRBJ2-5,TGCGCCCGCCGGGGGGACAGGGGCCAAAGGACCCAGTACTTC,CARRGDRGQRTQYF
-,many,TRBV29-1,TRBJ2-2,TGCAGCGGTGGGCTGAACACCGGGGAGCTGTTTTTT,CSGGLNTGELFF
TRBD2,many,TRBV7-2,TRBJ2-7,TGTGCCAGCAGCTTAAGAGCGGGGGGTACCTACGAGCAGTACTTC,CASSLRAGGTYEQYF
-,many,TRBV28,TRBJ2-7,TGTGCCAGCAGTTTACAACAGGTCTCCTACGAGCAGTACTTC,CASSLQQVSYEQYF
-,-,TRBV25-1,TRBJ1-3,TGTGCCAGCAGTGAATTCCTGGGCGGAAACACCATATATTTT,CASSEFLGGNTIYF
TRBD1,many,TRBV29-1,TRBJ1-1,TGCAGCGGTAACAGGGGGGCGAACACTGAAGCTTTCTTT,CSGNRGANTEAFF
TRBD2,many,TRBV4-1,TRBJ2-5,TGCGCCAGCAGCCAATGGACTAGCGGGGGAGCGCAAGAGACCCAGTACTTC,CASSQWTSGGAQETQYF
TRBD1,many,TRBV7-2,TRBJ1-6,TGTGCCAGCAGCCCAGGGACAGCGGATAATTCACCCCTCCACTTT,CASSPGTADNSPLHF
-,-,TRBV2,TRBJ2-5,TGTGCCAGCAGTGAGTACCTTCGAGAGACCCAGTACTTC,CASSEYLRETQYF